The clone carrying this T cell receptor (beta chain) was seen more than once but under ten times. Its antigen remains unknown. This CDR3 comprises 12 residues. Per the germline V gene, CDR1 is GTSNPN and CDR2 is SVGIG (reference sequence). Trimming removed 4 bases from V and 3 bases from J, with 10 bases in between. The data stem from a study of T cell repertoires in cytomegalovirus infection. In the study overall: CMV infection and matching HLA type were both indicated by public TCR beta signatures.

TCRdb ran MiXCR on the reads and lists one entry per CDR3 protein. This sample yields about 120,000 distinct CDR3 sequences, of which 10% are seen a single time; 31% belongs to the top ten. Whole-study results and caveats: CMV-specific HLA-C-restricted TCR beta clonotypes dominated the ex vivo response. Public TCR beta family frequency separated CMV-and-HLA carriers, including in an independent cohort.

Source material: PBMCs, sequenced either directly or after in vitro stimulation (not recorded which). This chain links TRBV30 with TRBJ2-7, with no clear D. The receptor comes from a human donor in good health (CMV status not recorded). Some clones in this sample may be carry-over from other donors' samples. For the CDR3, the DNA is TGTGCCTGGACCAGAGACGTCTACGAGCAGTACTTC. Its protein is CAWTRDVYEQYF.